This TCR beta chain derives from a study of CD8 T cells in Susac syndrome. Random hexamers were used to reverse transcribe the RNA input (roughly 0.5 to 1 ug). It was immunoSEQ multiplex PCR that amplified TCR beta CDR3 across 54 Vbeta and 13 Jbeta. TCRdb independently ran MiXCR on the immunoSEQ multiplex PCR reads; one entry per CDR3 protein. The data contain around 300,000 distinct CDR3 sequences, 75% to 85% of them singletons. Germline-derived CDR1 and CDR2 are DFQATT and SNEGSKA (reference sequence). V lost 0 bases, J lost 4 bases, and 7 bases lay in between. This CDR3 is built from 12 residues. TEMRA cells were FACS-enriched, while CD8+ and CD4+ T cells were negatively isolated.

The sample was CD8+ T cells from PBMCs. The V gene is TRBV20-1, the J gene TRBJ2-7; weak D call: TRBD2 (5 bases). The clonotype originates from a human donor with multiple sclerosis. This CDR3 is CSAREAAYEQYF. The CDR3 region has the DNA TGCAGTGCTAGAGAAGCGGCATACGAGCAGTACTTC.